A single sample is the source of the 12 T cell receptor beta chains below, sequenced in a study of spatial heterogeneity in lung cancer. Points from the study as a whole: Mutation tallies in tumors tracked expanded intratumoral alpha and beta TCR counts.

No antigen has been identified for these receptors. TCRdb reprocessed the 5' RACE reads with MiXCR, giving one entry per CDR3 protein. The sample holds around 8,800 distinct CDR3 sequences; around 5% are singletons and the top ten take 9.5% to 13%. The time point denotes: sample taken at primary tumor resection. Sequenced material: lung tumor tissue, taken at surgery. The receptors shown here come from a female donor with early-stage non-small cell lung cancer.

In this sample, this clonotype turned up many times. This chain links TRBV6-6 with TRBJ2-1; no reliable D call. The length of the CDR3 is 12 residues. The germline gives CDR1 MNHNY, CDR2 SVGAGI (reference sequence). V was pared by 2 bases and J by 5 bases, with 4 bases between. The chain's CDR3 is CASSYEDNEQFF. CDR3 DNA sequence: TGTGCCAGCAGTTACGAGGACAATGAGCAGTTCTTC.

This clonotype was picked up many times. The V and J genes are TRBV11-1 and TRBJ1-1; no definite D call. Looked up from germline, CDR1 is SGHAT and CDR2 is FQDESV (reference sequence). There are 14 residues in the CDR3. Trimming stripped 5 bases from V and 4 bases from J, with 14 bases between. The CDR3 DNA is TGTGCCAGCAGCCCACTTCGGACGTCCACTGAAGCTTTCTTT. Translating it yields CASSPLRTSTEAFF.

This clonotype appeared many times. The gene calls are TRBV10-3 and TRBJ1-1; D is undetermined. The CDR3 contains 13 residues. V dropped 4 bases and J dropped 5 bases, with 11 bases sitting between them. Germline V gene data show CDR1 as ENHRY and CDR2 as SYGVKD. The CDR3 protein is CAISAAGGTEAFF. CDR3 in DNA: TGTGCCATCAGTGCAGCAGGAGGGACTGAAGCTTTCTTT.

There are many counts of this clonotype. The chain uses TRBV6-5 and TRBJ2-7; D is perhaps TRBD1 (6 bases). The V gene lost 2 bases and the J gene lost 6 bases, with 11 bases spanning the gap. CDR3 length: 13 amino acids. The germline V gene has CDR1 MNHEY and CDR2 SVGAGI. For the CDR3, the DNA is TGTGCCAGCAGTTACGAACAGGGTTGCGAGCAGTACTTC. This codes for CASSYEQGCEQYF.

This clonotype was seen repeatedly, ten times or more. The V call is TRBV5-1, the J call TRBJ2-5; TRBD2 agrees at 9 bases. The germline CDR1 and CDR2 sequences are SGHRS and YFSETQ. This CDR3 is 14 amino acids long. The V and J ends lost 0 bases and 4 bases, in that order; junction bases with no gene match: 1. The CDR3 region has the DNA TGCGCCAGCAGCTTGGGACTAGCGGTAGAGACCCAGTACTTC. This gives the protein CASSLGLAVETQYF.

There are many counts of this clonotype. The chain employs TRBV12-3 or TRBV12-4 and TRBJ1-2; possible D gene TRBD1, 5 bases. The length of the CDR3 is 13 residues. V lost 3 bases and J 8 bases, leaving 13 bases between the germline ends. CDR3 residues: CASSFQGLGGYTF. The CDR3 DNA follows: TGTGCCAGCAGTTTCCAGGGTCTCGGGGGCTACACCTTC.

At least ten counts were recorded for this clonotype. V usage is TRBV5-1 and J usage is TRBJ2-3; D perhaps matches TRBD2 (6 bases). The V end was cut by 3 bases, the J end by 3 bases, with 11 bases between. CDR1 and CDR2 from the germline V gene are SGHRS and YFSETQ. CDR3 length equals 14 residues. CDR3 bases: TGCGCCAGCAGCTGGAGACTAGTAACAGATACGCAGTATTTT. Protein sequence: CASSWRLVTDTQYF. Using reference TRBV5-1 and TRBJ2-3 for the parts outside the CDR3, the full variable domain is KAGVTQTPRYLIKTRGQQVTLSCSPISGHRSVSWYQQTPGQGLQFLFEYFSETQRNKGNFPGRFSGRQFSNSRSEMNVSTLELGDSALYLCASSWRLVTDTQYFGPGTRLTVL.

In its sample, this clonotype was seen many times. The chain has TRBV7-2 and TRBJ1-6; 7 positions match TRBD1. Losses at the gene ends were 2 bases for V and 9 bases for J; bases not matched to a gene: 10. Germline V gene sequence: CDR1 SGHTA, CDR2 FQGNSA. The CDR3 has 16 amino acids. Here the CDR3 DNA reads TGTGCCAGCAGCTTAACGGGAACAGGGGTAGTTTCACCCCTCCACTTT. Its translation: CASSLTGTGVVSPLHF.

This clonotype is medium-sized. The chain couples TRBV24-1 to TRBJ1-2; the D gene is possibly TRBD1 (6 bases). V was clipped by 2 bases and J by 6 bases, with 6 bases between them. There are 12 residues in the CDR3. The germline V gene encodes CDR1 KGHDR and CDR2 SFDVKD. The CDR3 nucleotides are TGTGCCACCAGTGATTGGACAGATGGCTACACCTTC. Its protein is CATSDWTDGYTF.

This clonotype was counted many times. The chain joins TRBV29-1 to TRBJ2-1; 7 bases are a match to TRBD2. The germline CDR1 and CDR2 sequences are SQVTM and ANQGSEA. After removal of 6 bases from V and 4 bases from J, the junction contained 9 bases not matched to a gene. The CDR3 is 14 amino acids. CDR3 protein: CSVRLAPLYNEQFF. The CDR3 DNA is TGCAGCGTGAGACTAGCTCCTCTTTACAATGAGCAGTTCTTC.

This clonotype was seen many times. This sequence joins TRBV12-3 or TRBV12-4 and TRBJ1-5, with D perhaps matching TRBD1 (5 bases). Trimming removed 7 bases at V and 7 bases at J, with 17 bases between. The CDR3 is 14 residues long. In nucleotides, the CDR3 is TGTGCCAGCACTCTGGGGGGGGTGGAACAGCCCCAGCATTTT. Its protein is CASTLGGVEQPQHF.

As for this clonotype: This clone may be a read error of a much larger clone one base away. V is TRBV2 and J is TRBJ1-6; D is ambiguous. The ends were cut back, 6 bases at V and 13 bases at J, with 10 bases in the middle. From germline, CDR1 is SNHLY and CDR2 FYNNEI. CDR3 length equals 11 residues. For the CDR3, the DNA is TGTGCCAGCAGGGTTAGCCACCCCCTCCACTTT. It codes for CASRVSHPLHF. Combining the CDR3 with reference TRBV2 and TRBJ1-6 gives the whole variable domain EPEVTQTPSHQVTQMGQEVILRCVPISNHLYFYWYRQILGQKVEFLVSFYNNEISEKSEIFDDQFSVERPDGSNFTLKIRSTKLEDSAMYFCASRVSHPLHFGNGTRLTVT.